Each of the 21 T cell receptor beta chains below was sequenced from the same sample in a study of blood T cell repertoires in COVID-19. The protocol was immunoSEQ multiplex PCR, while the TCRdb copy is restricted to in-frame clones and leaves out a portion. The table lists 110,000 to 150,000 clones, 82% of them singletons. Sequencing was carried out using peripheral blood. The receptors originated from a woman over 75 with acute or convalescent COVID-19.

The rearrangement joins TRBV7-9 to TRBJ1-4; a possible D gene is TRBD1 (6 bases). CDR3 length equals 16 residues. Looked up from germline, CDR1 is SEHNR and CDR2 is FQNEAQ (reference sequence). Trimming removed 5 bases at V and 4 bases at J, with 17 bases between. This CDR3 reads CASSPGPAGVNEKLFF. CDR3 bases: TGTGCCAGCAGCCCCGGACCCGCAGGGGTTAATGAAAAACTGTTTTTT.

The chain has TRBV5-4 and TRBJ1-3; D is possibly TRBD1 (5 bases). Germline V gene sequence: CDR1 SGHNT, CDR2 YYREEE (reference sequence). V was cut by 0 bases and J by 9 bases, with 13 bases left in between. The CDR3 contains 14 residues. The CDR3, as DNA: TGTGCCAGCAGCTTGGCCCTTACCCAGGGCACCATATATTTT. The encoded protein is CASSLALTQGTIYF.

The rearrangement joins TRBV4-2 to TRBJ1-5; a possible D gene is TRBD1 (6 bases). V gave up 0 bases and J gave up 2 bases, with 14 bases separating them. Germline CDR1 is LGHNA and CDR2 is YNFKEQ. The CDR3 consists of 17 residues. The CDR3 sequence is CASSQDSHRDGNQPQHF. Here the CDR3 DNA reads TGTGCCAGCAGCCAAGATTCCCACAGGGACGGCAATCAGCCCCAGCATTTT.

CDR3 DNA: TGTGCCAGCAGTGAAGCTAGCGGGAGTGAAGAGACCCAGTACTTC. This gives the protein CASSEASGSEETQYF. V and J are TRBV2 and TRBJ2-5; 9 nucleotides align to TRBD2. CDR1 and CDR2 from the germline V gene are SNHLY and FYNNEI. CDR3 size: 15 residues. Trimming cost V 0 bases and J 3 bases; bases outside gene matches: 2. The whole variable domain, remainder taken from reference TRBV2 and TRBJ2-5, is EPEVTQTPSHQVTQMGQEVILRCVPISNHLYFYWYRQILGQKVEFLVSFYNNEISEKSEIFDDQFSVERPDGSNFTLKIRSTKLEDSAMYFCASSEASGSEETQYFGPGTRLLVL.

The V gene is TRBV6-1, the J gene TRBJ2-1; 8 bases align to TRBD1. Per the germline V gene, CDR1 is MNHNS and CDR2 is SASEGT. The ends lost 6 bases at V and 15 bases at J; junction bases unmatched: 10. CDR3 length: 12 amino acids. The CDR3 DNA follows: TGTGCCAGCAGGGACAGGGAGAATTTGGCGTTCTTC. The encoded protein is CASRDRENLAFF.

The rearrangement uses TRBV6-2 or TRBV6-3 and TRBJ2-1; perhaps TRBD1 as D (6 bases). CDR1 is MNHEY, CDR2 SVGEGT, per germline. Trimming stripped 4 bases from V and 0 bases from J, with 22 bases between. This CDR3 spans 19 amino acids. The CDR3 region is CASSFLGHHTASSYNEQFF. The CDR3 DNA is TGTGCCAGCAGTTTTCTGGGACATCACACCGCAAGCTCCTACAATGAGCAGTTCTTC.

The chain employs TRBV27 and TRBJ1-2; D is undetermined. V lost 5 bases to trimming and J lost 7 bases, with 14 bases between them. This CDR3 comprises 13 residues. CDR1 MNHEY and CDR2 SMNVEV come from the germline V gene (reference sequence). Here the CDR3 reads CASSPLTGGGYTF. In nucleotides, the CDR3 is TGTGCCAGCAGTCCACTAACCGGCGGTGGCTACACCTTC.

The chain links TRBV3-1 (or the pseudogene TRBV3-2) to TRBJ2-5; no clear D. The CDR3 has 15 amino acids. Germline assignment: CDR1 LGHDT and CDR2 YNNKEL (reference sequence). Trimming removed 0 bases at V and 2 bases at J, with 10 bases between. This chain's CDR3 is CASSQDSYWQETQYF. The CDR3 region has the DNA TGTGCCAGCAGCCAAGATTCCTATTGGCAAGAGACCCAGTACTTC.

The chain employs TRBV5-4 and TRBJ1-2; D is unclear. The V end lost 0 bases, the J end lost 4 bases, and 7 bases lay between the germline ends. CDR3 size: 13 residues. In germline, CDR1 is SGHNT, CDR2 YYREEE (reference sequence). The CDR3, as DNA: TGTGCCAGCAGCTTGGGAGGTACCTATGGCTACACCTTC. The encoded protein is CASSLGGTYGYTF.

The CDR3 DNA reads as TGTGCCAGCAGTTCCGCCCCTTATCGTAGGGGAACAACTAATGAAAAACTGTTTTTT. Translated, it gives CASSSAPYRRGTTNEKLFF. The chain joins TRBV28 to TRBJ1-4; TRBD1 is a possible D gene (5 bases). The CDR3 sequence is 19 residues long. CDR1 and CDR2 from the germline V gene are MDHEN and SYDVKM. V was pared by 4 bases and J by 0 bases, with 21 bases between.

The chain joins TRBV5-1 to TRBJ2-1; a weak D match, TRBD1 (6 bases). Trimming stripped 4 bases from V and 5 bases from J, with 10 bases between. The germline V gene encodes CDR1 SGHRS and CDR2 YFSETQ. CDR3 size: 13 residues. CDR3 sequence: CASSVDRNNEQFF. CDR3 in DNA: TGCGCCAGCAGCGTCGACAGGAACAATGAGCAGTTCTTC.

The J gene is TRBJ2-7, the V gene TRBV7-8; 11 bases match TRBD2. The CDR3 has 15 residues. The trim removed 4 bases at V and 5 bases at J, leaving 7 bases unmatched. Germline assignment: CDR1 SGHVS and CDR2 FQNEAQ. CDR3 DNA sequence: TGTGCCAGCAGCTCCCGACTAGCGGGACTCAACGAGCAGTACTTC. Translation gives CASSSRLAGLNEQYF.

The CDR3: CASSFQVEGEKLFF. The CDR3 bases are TGCGCCAGCAGCTTTCAGGTTGAAGGTGAAAAACTGTTTTTT. V is TRBV5-1 and J is TRBJ1-4; D uncertain. Trimming shortened V by 2 bases and J by 7 bases, and 12 bases separated the two germline ends. The CDR3 is 14 amino acids. Germline V gene data show CDR1 as SGHRS and CDR2 as YFSETQ.

This clone showed up many times. The chain combines TRBV27 with TRBJ2-1; 11 bases agree with TRBD2. This CDR3 has 16 amino acids. The junction had 4 bases not matched to a gene; V was cut back by 2 bases and J by 4 bases. Germline V gene lookup returns CDR1 MNHEY and CDR2 SMNVEV (reference sequence). The CDR3 DNA is TGTGCCAGCAGTTTACTAGCGGGGGGCGCTTACAATGAGCAGTTCTTC. Its translation: CASSLLAGGAYNEQFF.

This sequence joins TRBV27 and TRBJ2-3; TRBD2 matches 7 bases. CDR3 length equals 15 residues. V shed 5 bases and J 2 bases; nucleotides not matched to a gene: 7. Germline V gene data show CDR1 as MNHEY and CDR2 as SMNVEV (reference sequence). CDR3 in DNA: TGTGCCAGCAGTCCCCTAGCGGTAACCACAGATACGCAGTATTTT. It codes for CASSPLAVTTDTQYF.

This chain connects TRBV11-2 to TRBJ1-1; D is possibly TRBD1 (5 bases). The germline CDR1 and CDR2 sequences are SGHAT and FQNNGV. The CDR3 covers 14 residues. V was pared by 1 base and J by 4 bases, with 10 bases between. The CDR3 region is CASSLGGVLTEAFF. CDR3 nucleotide sequence: TGTGCCAGCAGCTTAGGGGGGGTCCTCACTGAAGCTTTCTTT.

This chain uses TRBV27 with TRBJ1-5; D is perhaps TRBD1 (5 bases). This CDR3 is 14 amino acids long. Germline CDR1 reads MNHEY; CDR2 reads SMNVEV (reference sequence). The V gene lost 3 bases and the J gene lost 4 bases, with 10 bases spanning the gap. The CDR3 nucleotides read TGTGCCAGCAGTTTTCGCAGGGTTAATCAGCCCCAGCATTTT. It is translated as CASSFRRVNQPQHF.

This clone appeared a single time. The V call is TRBV28, the J call TRBJ1-2; D call uncertain. From germline, CDR1 is MDHEN and CDR2 SYDVKM. This CDR3 region has 14 residues. Trimming pared 1 base from V and 5 bases from J, leaving 11 bases between. As DNA, the CDR3 is TGTGCCAGCAGTTTATCCCCCTCCGGGTATGGCTACACCTTC. This encodes CASSLSPSGYGYTF.

DNA of the CDR3: TGTGCCAGCAATTTCAGACAAAACTCCTACGAGCAGTACTTC. Protein sequence: CASNFRQNSYEQYF. The genes are TRBV28 and TRBJ2-7; unclear D gene. There are 14 residues in the CDR3. Germline loops: CDR1 MDHEN, CDR2 SYDVKM. V lost 7 bases and J lost 0, with 13 bases in between.

This clone has more than one count but fewer than ten. The chain has TRBV24-1 and TRBJ2-5; TRBD2 matches at 8 bases. V shed 3 bases, J shed 5 bases, and the junction held 10 bases outside the gene matches. Germline V gene data show CDR1 as KGHDR and CDR2 as SFDVKD. CDR3 length: 16 residues. The CDR3 is CATSDPRIAGRETQYF. DNA for the CDR3: TGTGCCACCAGTGATCCCCGGATAGCGGGACGGGAGACCCAGTACTTC.

CDR3 DNA: TGTGCCAGCAGTTTATCTGGATCCGGGAGTGAGCAGTTCTTC. This sequence encodes CASSLSGSGSEQFF. The chain employs TRBV27 and TRBJ2-1; possible D gene TRBD2, 6 bases. Between the trimmed V and J ends, which lost 0 bases and 9 bases, there was a span of 12 bases. This CDR3 is 14 amino acids long. Germline CDR1 MNHEY, CDR2 SMNVEV (reference sequence).